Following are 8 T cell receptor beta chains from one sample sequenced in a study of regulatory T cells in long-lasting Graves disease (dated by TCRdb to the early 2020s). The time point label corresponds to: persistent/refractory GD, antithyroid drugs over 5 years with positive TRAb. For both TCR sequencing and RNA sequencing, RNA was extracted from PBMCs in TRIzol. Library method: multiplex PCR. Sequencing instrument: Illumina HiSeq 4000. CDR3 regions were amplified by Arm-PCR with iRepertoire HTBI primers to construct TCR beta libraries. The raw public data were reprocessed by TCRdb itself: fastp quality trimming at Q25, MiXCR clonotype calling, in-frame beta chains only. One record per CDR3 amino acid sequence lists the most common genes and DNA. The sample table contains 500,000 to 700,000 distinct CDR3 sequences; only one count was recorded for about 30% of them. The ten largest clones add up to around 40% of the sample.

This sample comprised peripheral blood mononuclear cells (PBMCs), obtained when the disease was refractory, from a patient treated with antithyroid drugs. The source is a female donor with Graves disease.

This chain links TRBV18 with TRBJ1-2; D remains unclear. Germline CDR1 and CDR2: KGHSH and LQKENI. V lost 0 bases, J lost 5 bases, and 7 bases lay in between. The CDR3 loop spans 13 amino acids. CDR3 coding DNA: TGTGCCAGCTCACCACCCGAACAGTATGGCTACACCTTC. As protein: CASSPPEQYGYTF. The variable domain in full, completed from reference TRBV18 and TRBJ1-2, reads NAGVMQNPRHLVRRRGQEARLRCSPMKGHSHVYWYRQLPEEGLKFMVYLQKENIIDESGMPKERFSAEFPKEGPSILRIQQVVRGDSAAYFCASSPPEQYGYTFGSGTRLTVV.

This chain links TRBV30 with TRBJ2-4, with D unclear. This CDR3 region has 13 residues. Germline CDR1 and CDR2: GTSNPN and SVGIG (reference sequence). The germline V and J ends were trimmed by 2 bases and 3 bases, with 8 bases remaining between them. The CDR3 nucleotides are TGTGCCTGGAGTTCGGGTAACAAAAACATTCAGTACTTC. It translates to CAWSSGNKNIQYF.

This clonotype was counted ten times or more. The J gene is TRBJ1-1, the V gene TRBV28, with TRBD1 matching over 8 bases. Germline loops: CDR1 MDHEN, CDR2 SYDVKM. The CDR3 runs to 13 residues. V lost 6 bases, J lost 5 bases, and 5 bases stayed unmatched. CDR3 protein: CASSNNRGTEAFF. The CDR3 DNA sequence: TGTGCCAGCAGCAACAACAGGGGGACTGAAGCTTTCTTT.

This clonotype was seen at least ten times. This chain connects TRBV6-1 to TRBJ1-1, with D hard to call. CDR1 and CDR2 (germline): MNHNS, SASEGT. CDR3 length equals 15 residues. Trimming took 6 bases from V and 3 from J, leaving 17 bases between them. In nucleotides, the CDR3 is TGTGCCAGCAGCCAAACGGCCGCGAGACACACTGAAGCTTTCTTT. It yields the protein CASSQTAARHTEAFF.

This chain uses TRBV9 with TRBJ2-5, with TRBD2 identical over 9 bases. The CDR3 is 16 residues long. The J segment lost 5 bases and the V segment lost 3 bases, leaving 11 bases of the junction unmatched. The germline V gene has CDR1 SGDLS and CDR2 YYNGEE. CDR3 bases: TGTGCCAGCAGCGGTGGGTTTAGCGGGAGTTTCGAGACCCAGTACTTC. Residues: CASSGGFSGSFETQYF.

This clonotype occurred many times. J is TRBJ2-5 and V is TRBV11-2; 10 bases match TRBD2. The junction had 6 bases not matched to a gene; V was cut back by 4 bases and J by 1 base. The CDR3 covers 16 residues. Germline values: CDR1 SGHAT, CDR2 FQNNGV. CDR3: CASSSGLAVFQETQYF. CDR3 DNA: TGTGCCAGCAGCTCCGGACTAGCGGTTTTCCAAGAGACCCAGTACTTC.

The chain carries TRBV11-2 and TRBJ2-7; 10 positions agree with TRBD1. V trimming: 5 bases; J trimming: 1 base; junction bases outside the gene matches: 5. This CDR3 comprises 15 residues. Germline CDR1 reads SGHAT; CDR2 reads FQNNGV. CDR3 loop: CASSTPGQGSYEQYF. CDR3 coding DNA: TGTGCCAGCAGCACGCCGGGACAGGGGTCCTACGAGCAGTACTTC.

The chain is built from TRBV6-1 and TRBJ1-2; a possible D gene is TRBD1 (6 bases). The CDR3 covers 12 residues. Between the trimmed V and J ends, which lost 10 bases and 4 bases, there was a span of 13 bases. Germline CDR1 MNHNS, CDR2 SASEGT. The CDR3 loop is CAIKQGLYGYTF. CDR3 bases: TGTGCCATAAAGCAGGGGCTCTATGGCTACACCTTC.